Presented here are 11 T cell receptor beta chains from one specimen sequenced in a study of regulatory T cells in long-lasting Graves disease (dated by TCRdb to the early 2020s). The library was prepared using multiplex PCR. Sequencing relied on an Illumina HiSeq 4000. To build TCR beta libraries, CDR3 regions were amplified by Arm-PCR using iRepertoire HTBI primers. TCRdb cleaned the public reads at Q25 with fastp, built clones with MiXCR and kept in-frame beta chains. Rows are combined by CDR3 protein, so each entry shows the most common genes and DNA. The sample contains 500,000 to 800,000 distinct CDR3 sequences, approximately 29% of them found a single time. Of the sample, about two fifths is held by the ten largest clones. This specimen's time point label, per the study, means: persistent/refractory GD, antithyroid drugs over 5 years with positive TRAb. For both TCR sequencing and RNA sequencing, RNA was extracted from PBMCs using TRIzol.

The specimen was peripheral blood mononuclear cells (PBMCs), collected when the disease was refractory, from a patient treated with antithyroid drugs. These TCRs come from a female donor with Graves disease.

A few counts support this clonotype. The chain combines TRBV20-1 with TRBJ2-5; D ambiguous. Between the trimmed V and J ends, which lost 6 bases and 5 bases, there was a span of 13 bases. The CDR3 extends over 12 amino acids. The V gene's germline CDR1 is DFQATT and CDR2 SNEGSKA (reference sequence). CDR3 sequence reads: CSAAGGLETQYF. CDR3 DNA sequence: TGCAGTGCCGCCGGCGGTTTGGAGACCCAGTACTTC.

This clonotype was detected only a few times. The rearrangement joins TRBV10-3 to TRBJ2-2, with 7 bases identical to TRBD1. J was trimmed by 6 bases and V by 3 bases; bases with no gene match: 4. CDR1 ENHRY and CDR2 SYGVKD come from the germline V gene. CDR3 size: 14 residues. The CDR3: CAISEGQGAGELFF. CDR3 coding DNA: TGTGCCATCAGTGAAGGCCAGGGGGCCGGGGAGCTGTTTTTT.

The V and J genes are TRBV27 and TRBJ1-6; no clear D gene. Trimming stripped 6 bases from V and 0 bases from J, with 15 bases between. This CDR3 region has 17 residues. CDR1 and CDR2 from the germline V gene are MNHEY and SMNVEV (reference sequence). The CDR3 protein is CASRLKGGSSYNSPLHF. CDR3 bases: TGTGCCAGCAGGCTCAAGGGTGGAAGCTCCTATAATTCACCCCTCCACTTT.

The J gene is TRBJ1-1, the V gene TRBV9, with 9 bases matching TRBD1. With V trimmed by 3 bases and J by 0 bases, 6 bases remained unmatched. CDR3 length equals 16 residues. In germline, CDR1 is SGDLS, CDR2 YYNGEE. In nucleotides, the CDR3 is TGTGCCAGCAGCGCCTGGACAGGGGCGCTGAACACTGAAGCTTTCTTT. Translating it yields CASSAWTGALNTEAFF.

The chain combines TRBV3-1 with TRBJ2-7; 7 bases map to TRBD1. The CDR3 is made up of 15 amino acids. Germline V lookup: CDR1 LGHDT, CDR2 YNNKEL (reference sequence). Trimming cost V 6 bases and J 2 bases; bases outside gene matches: 10. In nucleotides, the CDR3 is TGTGCCAGCAGTGTTATCCGGGACAGCACCTACGAGCAGTACTTC. Translated: CASSVIRDSTYEQYF.

The CDR3 is CSAFSGIHEQYF. The DNA of the CDR3 is TGCAGTGCTTTTAGCGGGATCCACGAGCAGTACTTC. The chain couples TRBV20-1 to TRBJ2-7; 8 bases match TRBD2. Germline loops: CDR1 DFQATT, CDR2 SNEGSKA (reference sequence). This CDR3 is 12 amino acids long. Trimming cost V 5 bases and J 5 bases; bases outside gene matches: 5.

The V and J genes are TRBV24-1 and TRBJ2-5, with D hard to call. Germline V gene lookup returns CDR1 KGHDR and CDR2 SFDVKD. Trimming removed 9 bases from V and 4 bases from J, with 8 bases in between. This CDR3 has 11 residues. In DNA form, the CDR3 reads TGTGCCACCCAAGGTGGAGAGACCCAGTACTTC. Its protein is CATQGGETQYF.

As for this clonotype: An end of the junction differs from the germline gene, which may be a read error. The chain is built from TRBV28 and TRBJ1-1, with D maybe TRBD1 (6 bases). The germline V gene encodes CDR1 MDHEN and CDR2 SYDVKM. This CDR3 is built from 14 residues. The CDR3 loop reads CASSLPGVGTEALF. The CDR3 coding sequence is TGTGCCAGCAGTTTACCAGGGGTCGGCACTGAAGCTCTCTTT.

The rearrangement uses TRBV20-1 and TRBJ1-2; 7 positions agree with TRBD1. The V segment lost 3 bases and the J segment 3 bases; nucleotides outside the gene matches: 7. Per germline, CDR1 DFQATT and CDR2 SNEGSKA (reference sequence). The CDR3 has 14 amino acids. CDR3 sequence: CSARGPGTDYGYTF. In nucleotides, the CDR3 is TGCAGTGCTAGGGGCCCCGGGACAGACTATGGCTACACCTTC.

In this sample, this clonotype turned up a few times. The rearrangement joins TRBV19 to TRBJ1-2, with TRBD1 identical over 8 bases. Germline lookup yields CDR1 LNHDA and CDR2 SQIVND (reference sequence). CDR3 length equals 15 residues. Trimming removed 3 bases from V and 5 bases from J; junction bases left unmatched: 8. CDR3 residues: CASSILDREVYGYTF. The CDR3, as DNA: TGTGCCAGTAGTATTTTGGACAGGGAGGTATATGGCTACACCTTC.

This chain uses TRBV18 with TRBJ1-5, with D perhaps TRBD1 (6 bases). Germline-derived CDR1 and CDR2 are KGHSH and LQKENI. This CDR3 region has 13 residues. Trimming shortened V by 2 bases and J by 9 bases, and 11 bases separated the two germline ends. CDR3 protein: CASSPNRVLPQHF. The DNA of the CDR3 is TGTGCCAGCTCACCAAACAGGGTTCTGCCCCAGCATTTT.